This T cell receptor (beta chain) derives from a study of blood T cell repertoires in COVID-19. For the study at large: Some COVID-19 samples were acute and others convalescent; all came from the United States, Italy and Spain.

Authors' analysis steps: Counts of nucleated cells, estimated from reference gene primer amplification, were obtained. Profiled with immunoSEQ multiplex PCR; TCRdb holds only in-frame clones, not every one. V and J calls plus clone size are reproduced from that table; the DNA served to infer D and trimming. The table includes approximately 280,000 clones, 86% detected once. J was trimmed by 9 bases and V by 6 bases; bases with no gene match: 10. This CDR3 is built from 15 residues. Germline V gene sequence: CDR1 SNHLY, CDR2 FYNNEI. The receptor was isolated from a woman aged 18-35 years who had recovered from COVID-19. The chain has TRBV2 and TRBJ1-6; 8 nucleotides agree with TRBD1. The sequencing input was PBMCs or T cells enriched from blood (not recorded which). The CDR3 nucleotides read TGTGCCAGCAGGGGAGGACAGGGCAAGAGTTCACCCCTCCACTTT. Protein product: CASRGGQGKSSPLHF.